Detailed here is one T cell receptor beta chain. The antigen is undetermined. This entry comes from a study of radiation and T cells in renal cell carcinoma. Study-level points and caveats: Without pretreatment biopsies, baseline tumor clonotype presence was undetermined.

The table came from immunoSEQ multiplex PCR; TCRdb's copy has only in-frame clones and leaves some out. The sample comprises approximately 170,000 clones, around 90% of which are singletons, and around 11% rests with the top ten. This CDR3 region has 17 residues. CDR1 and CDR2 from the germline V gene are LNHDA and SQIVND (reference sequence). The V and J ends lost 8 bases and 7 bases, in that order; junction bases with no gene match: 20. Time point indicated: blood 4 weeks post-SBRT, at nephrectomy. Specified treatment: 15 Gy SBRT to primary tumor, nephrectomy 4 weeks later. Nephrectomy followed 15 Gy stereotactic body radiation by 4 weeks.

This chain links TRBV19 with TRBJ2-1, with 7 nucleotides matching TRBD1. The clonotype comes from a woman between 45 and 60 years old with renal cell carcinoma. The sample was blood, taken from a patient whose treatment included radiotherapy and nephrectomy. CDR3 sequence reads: CASRPERGTGVVNEQFF. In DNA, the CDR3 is TGTGCCAGTCGGCCCGAACGAGGAACAGGGGTGGTTAATGAGCAGTTCTTC.